The 13 T cell receptor beta chains listed next were all sequenced from one sample in a study of cytomegalovirus exposure and HLA in healthy donors. A multiplex PCR was run with 60 Vbeta primers and 13 Jbeta primers. Generated by immunoSEQ multiplex PCR, the TCRdb table keeps only in-frame clones and is missing some. The sample has about 94,000 clones; about four fifths are singletons. Sequencing was performed on PBMCs. These receptors were collected from a human donor in good health.

V is TRBV14 and J is TRBJ2-1; TRBD1 might be the D (5 bases). The germline CDR1 and CDR2 sequences are SGHDN and FVKESK. CDR3 length: 16 amino acids. Trimming stripped 4 bases from V and 0 bases from J, with 13 bases between. CDR3 loop: CASSLSQRGSYNEQFF. As DNA, the CDR3 is TGTGCCAGCAGCCTGTCGCAAAGGGGCTCCTACAATGAGCAGTTCTTC.

The chain employs TRBV27 and TRBJ1-1, with a possible D match to TRBD1 (6 bases). CDR1 and CDR2 (germline): MNHEY, SMNVEV (reference sequence). Trimming removed 4 bases from V and 2 bases from J, with 17 bases in between. CDR3 length: 16 amino acids. The CDR3 region has the DNA TGTGCCAGCAGTTCTAAAGCGGGACACCTAAACACTGAAGCTTTCTTT. Translating gives CASSSKAGHLNTEAFF.

V usage is TRBV5-1 and J usage is TRBJ2-7, with a tentative D call TRBD2 (5 bases). CDR3 length: 14 amino acids. Trimming removed 0 bases at V and 0 bases at J, with 7 bases between. CDR1 is SGHRS and CDR2 is YFSETQ in the germline V gene. In DNA form, the CDR3 reads TGCGCCAGCAGCTTGGCCCGGGGCTCCTACGAGCAGTACTTC. It is translated as CASSLARGSYEQYF.

The J gene is TRBJ2-1, the V gene TRBV2; 9 positions match TRBD1. The V gene end was trimmed by 11 bases and the J gene end by 2 bases; junction bases not matched to a gene: 7. The CDR3 has 14 residues. The germline CDR1 and CDR2 sequences are SNHLY and FYNNEI. The CDR3 loop is CARTRTGAYNEQFF. CDR3 coding DNA: TGTGCCCGTACGAGGACAGGGGCCTACAATGAGCAGTTCTTC.

The gene calls are TRBV11-2 and TRBJ1-6, with D hard to call. This CDR3 is built from 12 residues. Germline CDR1 reads SGHAT; CDR2 reads FQNNGV. Trimming removed 5 bases from V and 4 bases from J, with 3 bases in between. CDR3 protein: CASSRYNSPLHF. The CDR3 DNA sequence: TGTGCCAGCAGCCGTTATAATTCACCCCTCCACTTT. The entire variable domain, with the rest obtained from reference TRBV11-2 and TRBJ1-6, is as follows: EAGVAQSPRYKIIEKRQSVAFWCNPISGHATLYWYQQILGQGPKLLIQFQNNGVVDDSQLPKDRFSAERLKGVDSTLKIQPAKLEDSAVYLCASSRYNSPLHFGNGTRLTVT.

The chain joins TRBV7-9 to TRBJ1-2; perhaps TRBD1 as D (6 bases). This CDR3 is 15 amino acids long. Per the germline V gene, CDR1 is SEHNR and CDR2 is FQNEAQ (reference sequence). V lost 1 base, J lost 4 bases, and 13 bases lay in between. CDR3 amino acids: CASSLVDRLSYGYTF. The CDR3 region has the DNA TGTGCCAGCAGCTTAGTTGACAGGCTCTCCTATGGCTACACCTTC.

This clone has just one count. V usage is TRBV15 and J usage is TRBJ2-5; 8 positions agree with TRBD1. The J call could be wrong; TRBJ2-7 is a better fit for the DNA end. This CDR3 spans 15 amino acids. Germline CDR1 and CDR2: LNHNV and YYDKDF (reference sequence). CDR3 sequence: CATSRGQVYSYEQYF. The CDR3 DNA reads as TGTGCCACCAGCAGGGGACAGGTCTACTCCTACGAGCAGTACTTC.

This clone was seen just once. The chain couples TRBV4-2 to TRBJ2-2, with 14 positions matching TRBD2. CDR3 size: 22 residues. With 4 bases clipped from V and 4 bases from J, the junction kept 20 bases outside the gene matches. Germline V gene lookup returns CDR1 LGHNA and CDR2 YNFKEQ. CDR3 nucleotides: TGTGCCAGCAGCCTCAACCTCGAGTGGACTAGCGGGGGGTTCCGGTCCACCGGGGAGCTGTTTTTT. Encoded protein: CASSLNLEWTSGGFRSTGELFF.

This clone is a singleton in its sample. The chain combines TRBV27 with TRBJ1-6, with 12 positions matching TRBD1. The CDR3 totals 19 residues. CDR1 and CDR2 (germline): MNHEY, SMNVEV (reference sequence). V dropped 5 bases and J dropped 14; count of bases not matched to a gene: 22. CDR3: CASSNSGTGGGGFIPSLHF. The CDR3 nucleotides are TGTGCCAGCAGTAACTCCGGGACAGGGGGCGGCGGCTTCATTCCGTCCCTCCACTTT.

This CDR3 reads CASRHIYNSPLHF. In DNA, the CDR3 is TGTGCCAGTAGGCACATTTATAATTCACCCCTCCACTTT. This rearrangement joins TRBV19 to TRBJ1-6, with unresolved D. Trimming shortened V by 6 bases and J by 4 bases, and 7 bases separated the two germline ends. Germline V CDR1 and CDR2: LNHDA, SQIVND (reference sequence). The CDR3 consists of 13 residues.

The chain links TRBV10-3 to TRBJ2-1; 11 bases are shared with TRBD2. Germline lookup yields CDR1 ENHRY and CDR2 SYGVKD. The CDR3 totals 18 residues. V lost 4 bases to trimming and J lost 5 bases; unmatched junction nucleotides: 13. CDR3 sequence: CAISAASGGPPGDNEQFF. In DNA form, the CDR3 reads TGTGCCATCAGTGCGGCTAGCGGGGGGCCCCCAGGGGACAATGAGCAGTTCTTC.

The chain couples TRBV7-9 to TRBJ2-2, with 8 nucleotides matching TRBD1. The V gene's germline CDR1 is SEHNR and CDR2 FQNEAQ (reference sequence). J gave up 6 bases and V 6 bases, and 6 bases lay outside the gene matches. CDR3 length: 14 residues. The DNA for the CDR3 is TGTGCCAGCAGATCGACAGGGGAGTCCGGGGAGCTGTTTTTT. Translation gives CASRSTGESGELFF.

The chain links TRBV28 to TRBJ1-1; 9 bases fit TRBD1. Losses at the gene ends were 10 bases for V and 0 bases for J; bases not matched to a gene: 12. This CDR3 region has 16 residues. CDR1 is MDHEN and CDR2 is SYDVKM in the germline V gene. CDR3 loop: CATDSDRGVLNTEAFF. The CDR3, as DNA: TGTGCCACCGACTCGGACAGGGGCGTCCTGAACACTGAAGCTTTCTTT.